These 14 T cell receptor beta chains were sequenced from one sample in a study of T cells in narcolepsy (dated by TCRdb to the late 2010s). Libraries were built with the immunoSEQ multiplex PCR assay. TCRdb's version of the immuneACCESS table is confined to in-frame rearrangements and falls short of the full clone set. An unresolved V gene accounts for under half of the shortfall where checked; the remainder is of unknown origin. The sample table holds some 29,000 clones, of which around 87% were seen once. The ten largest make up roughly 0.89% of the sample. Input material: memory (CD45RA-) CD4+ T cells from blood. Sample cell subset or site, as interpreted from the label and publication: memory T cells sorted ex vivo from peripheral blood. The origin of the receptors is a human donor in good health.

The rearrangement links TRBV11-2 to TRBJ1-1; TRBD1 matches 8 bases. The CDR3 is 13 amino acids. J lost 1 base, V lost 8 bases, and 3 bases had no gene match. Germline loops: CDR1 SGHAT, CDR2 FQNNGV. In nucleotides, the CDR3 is TGTGCCAGCCGGACAGGGTCGAACACTGAAGCTTTCTTT. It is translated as CASRTGSNTEAFF.

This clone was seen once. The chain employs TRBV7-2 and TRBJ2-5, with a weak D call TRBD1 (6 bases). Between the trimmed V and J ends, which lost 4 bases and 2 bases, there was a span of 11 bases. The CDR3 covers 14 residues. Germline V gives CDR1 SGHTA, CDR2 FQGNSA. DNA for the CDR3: TGTGCCAGCAGCTCCTCAGGGGCACAAGAGACCCAGTACTTC. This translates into CASSSSGAQETQYF. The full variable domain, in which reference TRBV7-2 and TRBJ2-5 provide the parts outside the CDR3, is GAGVSQSPSNKVTEKGKDVELRCDPISGHTALYWYRQSLGQGLEFLIYFQGNSAPDKSGLPSDRFSAERTGGSVSTLTIQRTQQEDSAVYLCASSSSGAQETQYFGPGTRLLVL.

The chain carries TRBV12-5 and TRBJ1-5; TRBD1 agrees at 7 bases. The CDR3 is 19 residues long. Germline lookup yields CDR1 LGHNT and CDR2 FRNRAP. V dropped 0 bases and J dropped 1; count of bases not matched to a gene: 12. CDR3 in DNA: TGTGCTAGTGGTTTGGTATTCTCAGGGGGAGCCGCGAGCAATCAGCCCCAGCATTTT. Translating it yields CASGLVFSGGAASNQPQHF.

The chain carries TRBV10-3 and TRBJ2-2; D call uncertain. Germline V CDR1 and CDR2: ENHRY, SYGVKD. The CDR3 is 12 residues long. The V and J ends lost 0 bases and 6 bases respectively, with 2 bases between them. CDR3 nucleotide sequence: TGTGCCATCAGTGAGTCTTCCGGGGAGCTGTTTTTT. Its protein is CAISESSGELFF.

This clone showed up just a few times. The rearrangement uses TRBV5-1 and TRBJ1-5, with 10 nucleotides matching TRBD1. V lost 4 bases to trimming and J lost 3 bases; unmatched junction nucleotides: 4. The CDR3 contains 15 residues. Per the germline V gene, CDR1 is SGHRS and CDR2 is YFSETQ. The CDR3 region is CASSLGQGINQPQHF. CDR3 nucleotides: TGCGCCAGCAGCCTGGGACAGGGGATCAATCAGCCCCAGCATTTT.

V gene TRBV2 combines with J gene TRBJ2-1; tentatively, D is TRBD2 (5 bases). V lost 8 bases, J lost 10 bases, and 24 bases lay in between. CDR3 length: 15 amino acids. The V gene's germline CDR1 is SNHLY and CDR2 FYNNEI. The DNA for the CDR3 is TGTGCCAGCTTATGGACGGAGGACCTTTACGGGGAGCAGTTCTTC. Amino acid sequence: CASLWTEDLYGEQFF.

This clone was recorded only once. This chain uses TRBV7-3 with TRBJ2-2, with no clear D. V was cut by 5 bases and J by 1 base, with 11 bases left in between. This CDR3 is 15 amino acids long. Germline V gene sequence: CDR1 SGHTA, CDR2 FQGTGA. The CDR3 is CASSAIEGNTGELFF. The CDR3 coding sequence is TGTGCCAGCAGCGCCATAGAAGGGAACACCGGGGAGCTGTTTTTT.

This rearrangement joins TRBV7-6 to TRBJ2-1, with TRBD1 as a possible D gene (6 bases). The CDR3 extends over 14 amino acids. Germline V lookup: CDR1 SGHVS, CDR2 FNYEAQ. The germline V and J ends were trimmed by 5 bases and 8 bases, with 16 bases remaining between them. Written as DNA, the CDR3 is TGTGCCAGCAGCGTAACCCAGGGGACGGATGAGCAGTTCTTC. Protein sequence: CASSVTQGTDEQFF.

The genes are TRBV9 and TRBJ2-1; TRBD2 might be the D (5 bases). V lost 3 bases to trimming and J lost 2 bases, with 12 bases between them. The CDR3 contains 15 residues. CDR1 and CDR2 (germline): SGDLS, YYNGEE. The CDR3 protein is CASSARTAPYNEQFF. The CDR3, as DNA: TGTGCCAGCAGCGCCAGGACTGCGCCCTACAATGAGCAGTTCTTC. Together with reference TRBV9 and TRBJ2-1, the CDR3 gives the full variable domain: DSGVTQTPKHLITATGQRVTLRCSPRSGDLSVYWYQQSLDQGLQFLIQYYNGEERAKGNILERFSAQQFPDLHSELNLSSLELGDSALYFCASSARTAPYNEQFFGPGTRLTVL.

CDR3 in amino acids: CAWSQTSGGPYTQYF. The CDR3 nucleotides are TGTGCCTGGAGCCAAACTAGCGGGGGGCCCTATACGCAGTATTTT. This chain connects TRBV30 to TRBJ2-3; 12 bases match TRBD2. Per germline, CDR1 GTSNPN and CDR2 SVGIG (reference sequence). V was clipped by 3 bases and J by 7 bases; unmatched bases: 8. CDR3 length: 15 residues.

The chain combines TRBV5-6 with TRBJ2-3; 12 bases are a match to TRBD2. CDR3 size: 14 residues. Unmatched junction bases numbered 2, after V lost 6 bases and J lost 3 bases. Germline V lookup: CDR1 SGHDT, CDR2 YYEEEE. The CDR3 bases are TGTGCCAGCATCCTAGCGGGAGGGACAGATACGCAGTATTTT. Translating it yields CASILAGGTDTQYF.

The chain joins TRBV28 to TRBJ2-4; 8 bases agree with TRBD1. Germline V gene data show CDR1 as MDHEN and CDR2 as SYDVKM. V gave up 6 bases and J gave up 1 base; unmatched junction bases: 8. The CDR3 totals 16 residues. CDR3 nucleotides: TGTGCCAGCAGCTCGAATAGACAGGGGGCCAAAAACATTCAGTACTTC. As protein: CASSSNRQGAKNIQYF.

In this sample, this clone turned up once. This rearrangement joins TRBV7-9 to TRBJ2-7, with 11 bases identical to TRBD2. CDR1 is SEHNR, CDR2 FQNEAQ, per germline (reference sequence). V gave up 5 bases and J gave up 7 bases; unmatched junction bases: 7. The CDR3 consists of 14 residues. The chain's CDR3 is CASSPLAGVGEQYF. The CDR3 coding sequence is TGTGCCAGCAGCCCACTAGCGGGAGTTGGAGAGCAGTACTTC.

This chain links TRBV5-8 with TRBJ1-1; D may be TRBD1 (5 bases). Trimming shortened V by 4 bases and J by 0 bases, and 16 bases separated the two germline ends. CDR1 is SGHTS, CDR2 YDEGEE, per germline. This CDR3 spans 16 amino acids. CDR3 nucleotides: TGTGCCAGCAGCCCCCGAACAGGAGGGATGAACACTGAAGCTTTCTTT. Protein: CASSPRTGGMNTEAFF.